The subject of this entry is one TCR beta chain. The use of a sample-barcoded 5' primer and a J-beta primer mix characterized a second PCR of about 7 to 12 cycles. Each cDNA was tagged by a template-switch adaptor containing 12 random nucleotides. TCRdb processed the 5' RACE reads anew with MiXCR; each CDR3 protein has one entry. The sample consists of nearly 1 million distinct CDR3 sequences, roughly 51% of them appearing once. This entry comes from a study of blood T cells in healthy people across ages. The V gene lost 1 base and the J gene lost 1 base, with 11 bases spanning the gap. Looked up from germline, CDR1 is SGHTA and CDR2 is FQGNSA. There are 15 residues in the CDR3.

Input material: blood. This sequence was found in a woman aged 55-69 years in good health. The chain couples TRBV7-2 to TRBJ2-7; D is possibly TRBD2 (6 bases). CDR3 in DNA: TGTGCCAGCAGCTTAGTGTCGGGAGAGTCCTACGAGCAGTACTTC. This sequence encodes CASSLVSGESYEQYF.